Described below is a single T cell receptor (beta chain) sequence and its context. Its antigen is unidentified. The study drew donors from healthy Caucasian individuals in Russia aged about 6 to 95. Combining a sample-barcoded 5' primer with a J-beta primer mix, a second PCR ran for 7 to 11 cycles. Using its own MiXCR run on the 5' RACE reads, TCRdb lists one record per CDR3 protein. The sample carries roughly 730,000 distinct CDR3 sequences, about 56% recorded once. This entry is derived from a study of blood T cells in healthy people across ages. The overall study: About one barcoded beta molecule per two T cells came from capture by template switching. Whole-study results and caveats: Per-million-T-cell TCR beta diversity fell roughly linearly with age.

The receptor's source is a man aged 35 to 55 in good health. What was sequenced was blood.

The CDR3 loop is CASSSPSGAGANVLTF. CDR3 nucleotide sequence: TGTGCCAGCAGTTCCCCATCGGGGGCTGGGGCCAACGTCCTGACTTTC. The gene calls are TRBV28 and TRBJ2-6; the D gene is possibly TRBD2 (6 bases). Trimming stripped 4 bases from V and 2 bases from J, with 12 bases between. The CDR3 spans 16 residues. The germline V gene encodes CDR1 MDHEN and CDR2 SYDVKM. Using reference TRBV28 and TRBJ2-6 for the parts outside the CDR3, the full variable domain is DVKVTQSSRYLVKRTGEKVFLECVQDMDHENMFWYRQDPGLGLRLIYFSYDVKMKEKGDIPEGYSVSREKKERFSLILESASTNQTSMYLCASSSPSGAGANVLTFGAGSRLTVL.